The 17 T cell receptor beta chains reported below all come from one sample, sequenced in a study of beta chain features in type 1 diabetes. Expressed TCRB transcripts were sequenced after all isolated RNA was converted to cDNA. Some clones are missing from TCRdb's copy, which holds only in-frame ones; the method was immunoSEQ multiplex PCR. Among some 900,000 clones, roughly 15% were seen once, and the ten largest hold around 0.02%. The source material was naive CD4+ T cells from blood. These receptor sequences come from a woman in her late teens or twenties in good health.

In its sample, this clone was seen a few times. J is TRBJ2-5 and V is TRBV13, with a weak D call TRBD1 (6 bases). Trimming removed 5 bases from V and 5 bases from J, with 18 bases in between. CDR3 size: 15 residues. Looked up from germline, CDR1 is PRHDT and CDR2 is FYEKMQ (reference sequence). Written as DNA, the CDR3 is TGTGCCAGCAGCCCCAGGGGCACTATCCGGGAGACCCAGTACTTC. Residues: CASSPRGTIRETQYF.

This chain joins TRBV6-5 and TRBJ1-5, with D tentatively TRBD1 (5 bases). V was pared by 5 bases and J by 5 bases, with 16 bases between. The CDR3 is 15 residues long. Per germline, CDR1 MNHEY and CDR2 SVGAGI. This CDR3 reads CASSVRPGDYQPQHF. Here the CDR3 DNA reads TGTGCCAGCAGTGTGCGTCCGGGGGACTATCAGCCCCAGCATTTT.

CDR3 amino acids: CASSPPAGDTEAFF. In DNA form, the CDR3 reads TGTGCCAGCTCACCACCGGCTGGGGACACTGAAGCTTTCTTT. The chain carries TRBV18 and TRBJ1-1; D is ambiguous. This CDR3 comprises 14 residues. The germline V and J ends were trimmed by 0 bases and 3 bases, with 8 bases remaining between them. Germline CDR1 and CDR2: KGHSH and LQKENI.

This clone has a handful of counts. CDR3 coding DNA: TGTGCCAGCAGCTTAGGACGGACTAGCGGGATCCACGAGCAGTACTTC. It encodes CASSLGRTSGIHEQYF. The chain links TRBV7-3 to TRBJ2-7; 12 bases are shared with TRBD2. Germline loops: CDR1 SGHTA, CDR2 FQGTGA. The CDR3 has 16 amino acids. V shed 2 bases, J shed 5 bases, and the junction held 7 bases outside the gene matches.

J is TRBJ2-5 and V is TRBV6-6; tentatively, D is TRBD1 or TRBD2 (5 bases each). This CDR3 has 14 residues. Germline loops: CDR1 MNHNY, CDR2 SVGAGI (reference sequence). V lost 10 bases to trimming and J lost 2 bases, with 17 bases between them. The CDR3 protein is CAKWGRGMQETQYF. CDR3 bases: TGTGCCAAATGGGGGAGAGGGATGCAAGAGACCCAGTACTTC.

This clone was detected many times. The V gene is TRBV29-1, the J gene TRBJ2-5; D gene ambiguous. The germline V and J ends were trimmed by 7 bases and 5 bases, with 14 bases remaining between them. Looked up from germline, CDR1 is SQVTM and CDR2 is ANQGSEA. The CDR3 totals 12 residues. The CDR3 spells CSEHSLGETQYF. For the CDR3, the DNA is TGCAGCGAACACAGCCTTGGCGAGACCCAGTACTTC.

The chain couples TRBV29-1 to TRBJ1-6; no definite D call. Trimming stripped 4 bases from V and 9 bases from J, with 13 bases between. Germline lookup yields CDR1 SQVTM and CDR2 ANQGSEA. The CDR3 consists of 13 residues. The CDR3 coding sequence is TGCAGCGTTGGGGTTAGGGCGGGTTCACCCCTCCACTTT. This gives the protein CSVGVRAGSPLHF.

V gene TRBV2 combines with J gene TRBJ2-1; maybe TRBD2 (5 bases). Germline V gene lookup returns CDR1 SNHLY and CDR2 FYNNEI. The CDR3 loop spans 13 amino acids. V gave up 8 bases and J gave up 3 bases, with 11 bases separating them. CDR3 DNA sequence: TGTGCCAGCGTCCGGGATAACTACAATGAGCAGTTCTTC. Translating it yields CASVRDNYNEQFF.

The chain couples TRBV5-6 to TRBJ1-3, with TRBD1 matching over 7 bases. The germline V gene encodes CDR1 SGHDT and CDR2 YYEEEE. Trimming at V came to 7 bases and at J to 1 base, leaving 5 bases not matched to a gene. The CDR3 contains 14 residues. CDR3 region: CASGIRGSGNTIYF. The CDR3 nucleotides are TGTGCCAGCGGTATCAGGGGGTCTGGAAACACCATATATTTT.

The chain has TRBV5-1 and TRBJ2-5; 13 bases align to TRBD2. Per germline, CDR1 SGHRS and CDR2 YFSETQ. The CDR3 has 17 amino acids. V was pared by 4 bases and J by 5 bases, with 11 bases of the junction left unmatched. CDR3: CASSTTLLAGGLETQYF. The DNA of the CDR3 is TGCGCCAGCAGCACCACCCTACTAGCGGGAGGGTTGGAGACCCAGTACTTC.

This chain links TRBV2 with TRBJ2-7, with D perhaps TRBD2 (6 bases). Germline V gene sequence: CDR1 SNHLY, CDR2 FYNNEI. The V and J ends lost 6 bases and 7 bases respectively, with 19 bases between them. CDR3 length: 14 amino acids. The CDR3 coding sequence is TGTGCCAGCAGCAATAGGGCCTTGGCGGGAGAGCAGTACTTC. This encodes CASSNRALAGEQYF.

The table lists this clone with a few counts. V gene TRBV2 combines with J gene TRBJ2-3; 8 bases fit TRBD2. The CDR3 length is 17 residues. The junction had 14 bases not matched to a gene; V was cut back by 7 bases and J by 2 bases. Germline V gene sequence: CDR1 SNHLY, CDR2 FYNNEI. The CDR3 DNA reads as TGTGCCAGCACCCACGGGTGGGGCGGGAGGATCACAGATACGCAGTATTTT. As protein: CASTHGWGGRITDTQYF. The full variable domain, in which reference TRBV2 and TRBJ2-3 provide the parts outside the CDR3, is EPEVTQTPSHQVTQMGQEVILRCVPISNHLYFYWYRQILGQKVEFLVSFYNNEISEKSEIFDDQFSVERPDGSNFTLKIRSTKLEDSAMYFCASTHGWGGRITDTQYFGPGTRLTVL.

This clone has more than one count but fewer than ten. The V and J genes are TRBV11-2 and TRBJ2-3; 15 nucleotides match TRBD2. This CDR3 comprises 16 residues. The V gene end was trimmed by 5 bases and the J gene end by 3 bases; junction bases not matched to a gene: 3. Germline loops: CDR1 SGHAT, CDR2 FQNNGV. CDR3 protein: CASSPGLAGGTDTQYF. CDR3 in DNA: TGTGCCAGCAGCCCGGGACTAGCGGGAGGTACAGATACGCAGTATTTT.

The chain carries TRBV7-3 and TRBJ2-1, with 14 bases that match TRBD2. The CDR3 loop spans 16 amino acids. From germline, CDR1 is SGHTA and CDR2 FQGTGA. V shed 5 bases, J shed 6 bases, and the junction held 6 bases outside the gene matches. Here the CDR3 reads CASSLPGLAGGNEQFF. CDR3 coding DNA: TGTGCCAGCAGCCTGCCAGGACTAGCGGGAGGCAATGAGCAGTTCTTC.

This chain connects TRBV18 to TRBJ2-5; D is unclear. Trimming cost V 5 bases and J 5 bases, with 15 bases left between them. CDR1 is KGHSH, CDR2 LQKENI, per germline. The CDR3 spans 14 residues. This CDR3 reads CASSREDKWETQYF. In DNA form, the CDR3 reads TGTGCCAGCTCAAGGGAAGACAAATGGGAGACCCAGTACTTC.

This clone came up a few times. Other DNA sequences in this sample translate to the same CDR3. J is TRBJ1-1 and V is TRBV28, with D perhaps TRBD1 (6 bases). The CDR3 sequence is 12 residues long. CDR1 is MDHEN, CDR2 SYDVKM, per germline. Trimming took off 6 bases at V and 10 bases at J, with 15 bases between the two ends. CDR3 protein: CASSSYREGAFF. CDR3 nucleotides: TGTGCCAGCAGCTCGTACAGGGAGGGAGCTTTCTTT.

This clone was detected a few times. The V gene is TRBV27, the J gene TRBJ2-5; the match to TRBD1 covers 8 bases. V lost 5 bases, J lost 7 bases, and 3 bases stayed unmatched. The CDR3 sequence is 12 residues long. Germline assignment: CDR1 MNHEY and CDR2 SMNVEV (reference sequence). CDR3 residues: CASSPTGVTQYF. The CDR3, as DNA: TGTGCCAGCAGTCCGACAGGGGTGACCCAGTACTTC.